This TCR beta chain appears in the sequencing data of a study of cytomegalovirus exposure and HLA in healthy donors. General study points: There were 164 TCR beta chains listed as cytomegalovirus-associated. The CMV antigen specificity of three CMV-associated chains was confirmed through in vitro analysis.

The PCR had 60 Vbeta and 13 Jbeta primers. The data were produced by immunoSEQ multiplex PCR, yet TCRdb's version contains in-frame clones alone and is incomplete. The repertoire holds 200,000 to 300,000 clones, more than 75% seen once, with around 5% in the top ten. As concerns this clone: What it recognizes is unknown.

Germline V gene lookup returns CDR1 MDHEN and CDR2 SYDVKM. The CDR3 sequence is 16 residues long. V lost 2 bases to trimming and J lost 0 bases; unmatched junction nucleotides: 2. What was sequenced was PBMCs. V gene TRBV28 combines with J gene TRBJ1-5, with 9 bases matching TRBD1. This sequence was found in a woman aged 40 to 50 in good health and CMV-seropositive. The CDR3: CASSLDRGVSNQPQHF. DNA for the CDR3: TGTGCCAGCAGTTTAGACAGGGGGGTTAGCAATCAGCCCCAGCATTTT.